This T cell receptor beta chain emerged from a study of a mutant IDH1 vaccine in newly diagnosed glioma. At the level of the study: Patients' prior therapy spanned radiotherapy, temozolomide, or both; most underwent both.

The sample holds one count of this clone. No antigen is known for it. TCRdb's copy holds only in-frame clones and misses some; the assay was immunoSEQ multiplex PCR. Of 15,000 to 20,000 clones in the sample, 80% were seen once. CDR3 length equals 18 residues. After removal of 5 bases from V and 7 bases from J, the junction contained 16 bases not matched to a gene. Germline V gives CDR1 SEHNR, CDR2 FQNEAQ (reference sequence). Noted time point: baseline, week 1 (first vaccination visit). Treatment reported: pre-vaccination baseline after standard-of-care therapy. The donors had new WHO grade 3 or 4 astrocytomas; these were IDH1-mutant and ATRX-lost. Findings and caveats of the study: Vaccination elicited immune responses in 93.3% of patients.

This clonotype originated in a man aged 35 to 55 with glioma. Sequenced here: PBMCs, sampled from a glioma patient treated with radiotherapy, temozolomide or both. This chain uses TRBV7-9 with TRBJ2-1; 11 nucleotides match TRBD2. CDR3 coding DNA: TGTGCCAGCAGCCCGGGGTGGGGTGGAACTAGCGGGAGTAATGAGCAGTTCTTC. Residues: CASSPGWGGTSGSNEQFF.